The sample holds one count of the clone carrying this T cell receptor beta chain. Its antigen is unknown. These data are taken from a study of blood T cells in healthy people across ages. Study-level findings and limits: Researchers judged that diversity estimates from one million T cells fell short of true values. Higher diversity, along with more naive CD4+ cells, distinguished long-lived donors from aged donors.

Combining a sample-barcoded 5' primer with a J-beta primer mix, a second PCR ran for about 7 to 11 cycles. All cDNA molecules were each tagged by a template-switch adaptor with 12 random nucleotides. Each CDR3 protein gets one entry after TCRdb re-called the 5' RACE reads with MiXCR. The data show about 1,600,000 distinct CDR3 sequences, 35% to 45% seen once. Every participating donor contributed roughly 9.6 milliliters of peripheral blood through a draw. The sample taken for sequencing was blood. This TCR was recovered from a woman aged 18 to 35 in good health.

CDR3 in DNA: TGTGCCAGGCCGGTGACTGGGGCCAACGTCCTGACTTTC. Its protein product is CARPVTGANVLTF. This chain joins TRBV11-2 and TRBJ2-6, with D hard to call. Germline V gives CDR1 SGHAT, CDR2 FQNNGV. The CDR3 is 13 residues long. Trimming pared 9 bases from V and 2 bases from J, leaving 8 bases between.